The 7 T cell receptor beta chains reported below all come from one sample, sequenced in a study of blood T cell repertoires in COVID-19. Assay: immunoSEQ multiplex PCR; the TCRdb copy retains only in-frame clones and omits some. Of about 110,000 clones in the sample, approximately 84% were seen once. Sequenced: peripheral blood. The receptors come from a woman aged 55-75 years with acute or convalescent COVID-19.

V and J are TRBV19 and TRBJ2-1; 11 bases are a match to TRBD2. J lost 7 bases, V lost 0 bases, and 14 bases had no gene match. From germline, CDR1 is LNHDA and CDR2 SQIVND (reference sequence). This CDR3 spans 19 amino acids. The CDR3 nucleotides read TGTGCCAGTAGTATAGAAACCGGGACTAGCGGACTTCCTGGGAATGAGCAGTTCTTC. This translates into CASSIETGTSGLPGNEQFF. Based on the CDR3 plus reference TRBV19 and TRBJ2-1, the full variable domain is DGGITQSPKYLFRKEGQNVTLSCEQNLNHDAMYWYRQDPGQGLRLIYYSQIVNDFQKGDIAEGYSVSREKKESFPLTVTSAQKNPTAFYLCASSIETGTSGLPGNEQFFGPGTRLTVL.

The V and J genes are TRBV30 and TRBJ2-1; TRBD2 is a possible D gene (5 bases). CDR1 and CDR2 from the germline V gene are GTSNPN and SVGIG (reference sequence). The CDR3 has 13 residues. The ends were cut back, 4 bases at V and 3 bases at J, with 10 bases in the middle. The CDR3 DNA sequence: TGTGCCTGGAATCCAGGACTCTACAATGAGCAGTTCTTC. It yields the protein CAWNPGLYNEQFF.

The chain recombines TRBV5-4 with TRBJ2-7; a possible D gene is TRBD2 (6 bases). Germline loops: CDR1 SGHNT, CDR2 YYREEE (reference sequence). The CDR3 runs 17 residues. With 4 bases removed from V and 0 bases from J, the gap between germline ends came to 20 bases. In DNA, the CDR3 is TGTGCCAGCAGCGCAGCTAGCGCGGGGATCTTCTCCTACGAGCAGTACTTC. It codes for CASSAASAGIFSYEQYF.

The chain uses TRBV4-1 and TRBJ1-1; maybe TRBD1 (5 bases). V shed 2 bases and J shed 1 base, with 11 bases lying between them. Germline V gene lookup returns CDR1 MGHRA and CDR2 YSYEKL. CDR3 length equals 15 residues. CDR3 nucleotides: TGCGCCAGCAGCCAATATTTGGGGGGGAACACTGAAGCTTTCTTT. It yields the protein CASSQYLGGNTEAFF.

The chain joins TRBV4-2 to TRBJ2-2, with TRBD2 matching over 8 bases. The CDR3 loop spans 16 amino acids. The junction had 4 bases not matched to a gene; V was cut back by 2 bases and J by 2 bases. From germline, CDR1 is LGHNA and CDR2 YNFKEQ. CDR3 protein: CASSQTGTRNTGELFF. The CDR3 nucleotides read TGTGCCAGCAGCCAAACCGGGACTAGAAACACCGGGGAGCTGTTTTTT.

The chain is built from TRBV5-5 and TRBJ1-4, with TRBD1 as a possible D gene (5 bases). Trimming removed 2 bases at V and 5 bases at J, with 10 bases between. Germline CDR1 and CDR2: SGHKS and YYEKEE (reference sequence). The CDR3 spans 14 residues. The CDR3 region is CASSFQGSNEKLFF. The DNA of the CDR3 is TGTGCCAGCAGCTTCCAGGGTAGCAATGAAAAACTGTTTTTT.

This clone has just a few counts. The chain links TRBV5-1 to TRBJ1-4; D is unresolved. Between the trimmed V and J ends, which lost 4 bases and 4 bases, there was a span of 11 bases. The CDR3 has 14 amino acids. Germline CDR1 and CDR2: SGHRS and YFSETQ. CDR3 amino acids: CASSQEGDNEKLFF. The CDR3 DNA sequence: TGCGCCAGCAGCCAAGAGGGTGATAATGAAAAACTGTTTTTT.